These 23 T cell receptor beta chains came from one sample sequenced in a study of T cells in women clearing cervical HPV infection. The data were produced by immunoSEQ multiplex PCR, yet TCRdb's version contains in-frame clones alone and is incomplete. Seen in this sample are some 50,000 clones; the ten most common clones hold approximately 0.9%. The sequenced sample was blood buffy coat. The source of these receptors is a woman aged 18-70 years with a cervical HPV16 infection that either progressed to CIN3+ or cleared (not recorded which).

Worth noting for this clone: The read ends 3 residues before the CDR3 terminus; that terminus is restored from the germline J gene. The rearrangement uses TRBV5-1 and TRBJ2-6; 7 nucleotides agree with TRBD1. V lost 0 bases, J lost 4 bases, and 7 bases stayed unmatched. CDR1 is SGHRS, CDR2 YFSETQ, per germline. This CDR3 is 17 amino acids long. The covered CDR3 bases are TGCGCCAGCAGCTTGGCCAAGGGGGCAGGGGGGGCCAACGTC. Translating gives CASSLAKGAGGANV. The CDR3, in full, reads CASSLAKGAGGANVLTF.

A note on this clone: The sequenced fragment ends 3 residues before the CDR3 boundary, so the rest is inferred from the germline J gene. This chain links TRBV12-3 or TRBV12-4 with TRBJ2-5; 11 nucleotides line up with TRBD2. The CDR3 consists of 18 residues. Trimming cost V 1 base and J 7 bases; bases outside gene matches: 14. The sequenced part of the CDR3 DNA is TGTGCCAGCAGTTTAGGCCCCCTAGCGGGGGGCACCACAGGGACC. Protein sequence: CASSLGPLAGGTTGT. The whole CDR3 sequence reads CASSLGPLAGGTTGTQYF.

As for this clone: Read data end 3 residues before the CDR3 end; the end is taken from the germline J gene. This chain connects TRBV7-9 to TRBJ1-4; D is uncertain. In germline, CDR1 is SEHNR, CDR2 FQNEAQ (reference sequence). The CDR3 is 15 amino acids. The covered CDR3 bases are TGTGCCAGCAGCTCAACAAAAATGGGCTCCTCAGGA. This translates into CASSSTKMGSSG. In full, the CDR3 is CASSSTKMGSSGLFF.

As for this clone: The CDR3 is cut off 3 residues early in the read; its end comes from the germline J gene. The chain carries TRBV19 and TRBJ2-7; 9 nucleotides align to TRBD1. Germline V gene sequence: CDR1 LNHDA, CDR2 SQIVND (reference sequence). V was pared by 3 bases and J by 5 bases, with 11 bases of the junction left unmatched. The CDR3 has 16 residues. Partial CDR3 DNA: TGTGCCAGTAGTATTTATAGGACAGGGGCGAGGGACGAG. Residues: CASSIYRTGARDE. The CDR3 in its entirety is CASSIYRTGARDEQYF.

Points on this clone: The read terminates 3 residues ahead of where the CDR3 ends, so the germline J gene completes it. The genes are TRBV19 and TRBJ1-2; TRBD1 aligns across 7 bases. The CDR3 length is 14 residues. The germline V gene has CDR1 LNHDA and CDR2 SQIVND (reference sequence). The part of the CDR3 DNA that was read is TGTGCCAGTAGTATAACAGGGGCCTACAGCGAC. It encodes CASSITGAYSD. The entire CDR3 protein is CASSITGAYSDYTF. Combining the CDR3 with reference TRBV19 and TRBJ1-2 gives the whole variable domain DGGITQSPKYLFRKEGQNVTLSCEQNLNHDAMYWYRQDPGQGLRLIYYSQIVNDFQKGDIAEGYSVSREKKESFPLTVTSAQKNPTAFYLCASSITGAYSDYTFGSGTRLTVV.

Turning to this clone: The read ends 3 residues shy of where the CDR3 ends; the end is completed using the germline J gene. The genes are TRBV19 and TRBJ1-2, with D perhaps matching TRBD1 (5 bases). Trimming left V 8 bases short and J 0 bases short, with 16 bases between. CDR3 length equals 15 residues. Germline CDR1 and CDR2: LNHDA and SQIVND (reference sequence). Incomplete CDR3 DNA: TGTGCCAGTGGGGGGAAGGGGACCGCTAACTATGGC. Residues: CASGGKGTANYG. The full CDR3 protein is CASGGKGTANYGYTF.

About this clone itself: The CDR3 extends 3 residues past the end of the read, so its final part is completed from the germline J gene. This chain connects TRBV5-1 to TRBJ1-2; maybe TRBD1 (6 bases). Germline CDR1 SGHRS, CDR2 YFSETQ. Trimming cost V 0 bases and J 2 bases, with 11 bases left between them. The CDR3 is 15 residues long. Incomplete CDR3 DNA: TGCGCCAGCAGCTTGGCCTTGGGACAAAACTATGGC. This gives the protein CASSLALGQNYG. In full, the CDR3 is CASSLALGQNYGYTF.

To note about this clone: From the germline J gene comes the end of the CDR3, since the read stops 3 residues before it. The chain employs TRBV7-2 and TRBJ2-6; no firm D call. Trimming removed 3 bases from V and 0 bases from J, with 6 bases in between. Germline V gives CDR1 SGHTA, CDR2 FQGNSA. This CDR3 spans 15 amino acids. The chain's CDR3 is CASSFHFSGANVLTF. The covered CDR3 bases are TGTGCCAGCAGCTTCCATTTCTCTGGGGCCAACGTC.

On this clone itself: The read ends 3 residues early relative to the CDR3; the germline J gene fills the gap. V gene TRBV30 combines with J gene TRBJ2-7, with D tentatively TRBD2 (6 bases). V was clipped by 2 bases and J by 5 bases, with 13 bases between them. The CDR3 loop spans 13 amino acids. The germline gives CDR1 GTSNPN, CDR2 SVGIG (reference sequence). The CDR3 spells CAWSKGTGDEQYF. Incomplete CDR3 DNA: TGTGCCTGGAGTAAGGGGACGGGGGACGAG.

In regard to this clone: From the germline J gene comes the end of the CDR3, since the read stops 3 residues before it. V is TRBV12-3 or TRBV12-4 and J is TRBJ2-1, with 10 bases that match TRBD1. The V gene end was trimmed by 6 bases and the J gene end by 5 bases; junction bases not matched to a gene: 7. The CDR3 has 15 residues. The CDR3 spells CASRTGTGVHNEQFF. CDR3 DNA, as far as it was read: TGTGCCAGCAGGACCGGGACAGGGGTCCACAATGAG.

In regard to this clone: The sequenced fragment ends 3 residues before the CDR3 boundary, so the rest is inferred from the germline J gene. The rearrangement uses TRBV20-1 and TRBJ1-4; TRBD1 agrees at 8 bases. There are 13 residues in the CDR3. The J segment lost 7 bases and the V segment lost 6 bases, leaving 7 bases of the junction unmatched. The V gene's germline CDR1 is DFQATT and CDR2 SNEGSKA (reference sequence). CDR3 sequence reads: CSAPQGAGEKLFF. The sequenced part of the CDR3 DNA is TGCAGTGCGCCTCAGGGGGCGGGTGAAAAA.

As for this clone: The observed sequence ends 3 residues before the CDR3 terminus, with the missing tail filled in from the germline J gene. This chain connects TRBV7-9 to TRBJ2-1, with TRBD1 identical over 9 bases. J gave up 4 bases and V 10 bases, and 8 bases lay outside the gene matches. Germline V gene lookup returns CDR1 SEHNR and CDR2 FQNEAQ (reference sequence). The CDR3 extends over 14 amino acids. CDR3 sequence reads: CATAWDRAYNEQFF. The DNA read from the CDR3 is TGTGCCACCGCCTGGGACAGGGCTTACAATGAG.

CDR3 DNA, as far as it was read: TGCAGTGCTAGTCTTCGGACTAGCGTCACAGATACG. This codes for CSASLRTSVTDT. The full CDR3 protein reads CSASLRTSVTDTQYF. V usage is TRBV20-1 and J usage is TRBJ2-3; 9 bases map to TRBD2. The read gets to within 3 residues of the CDR3 end, and the germline J gene fills in the rest. The CDR3 contains 15 residues. Germline CDR1 DFQATT, CDR2 SNEGSKA (reference sequence). Germline trimming cut 3 bases from V and 2 bases from J; bases unmatched to any gene: 6.

Notes on this clone: The read finishes 3 residues shy of the CDR3 end, and the germline J gene is used to complete it. The gene calls are TRBV12-3 or TRBV12-4 and TRBJ2-1, with 7 nucleotides matching TRBD2. The CDR3 is 13 amino acids. The trim removed 1 base at V and 7 bases at J, leaving 1 base unmatched. The CDR3 reads CASSLGTSNEQFF. CDR3 bases read: TGTGCCAGCAGTTTAGGGACTAGTAATGAG.

CDR3 amino acids: CATSSGAGGAETQYF. The covered CDR3 bases are TGTGCCACCAGCAGTGGAGCGGGGGGGGCGGAGACC. This chain uses TRBV15 with TRBJ2-5; TRBD2 aligns across 10 bases. The read stops 3 residues short of the end of the CDR3; the missing end is completed from the germline J gene. The CDR3 is 15 residues long. Germline loops: CDR1 LNHNV, CDR2 YYDKDF (reference sequence). The V segment lost 3 bases and the J segment 5 bases; nucleotides outside the gene matches: 6. The full variable domain, completed using reference TRBV15 and TRBJ2-5, is DAMVIQNPRYQVTQFGKPVTLSCSQTLNHNVMYWYQQKSSQAPKLLFHYYDKDFNNEADTPDNFQSRRPNTSFCFLDIRSPGLGDTAMYLCATSSGAGGAETQYFGPGTRLLVL.

Turning to this clone: The CDR3 goes on 3 residues after the read ends, and that part is filled in from the germline J gene. The chain links TRBV19 to TRBJ1-2; TRBD1 aligns across 8 bases. The V gene's germline CDR1 is LNHDA and CDR2 SQIVND (reference sequence). The CDR3 is 15 residues long. The DNA read from the CDR3 is TGTGCCAGTAGTATTGAAGGGACAGGACGGGACGAC. Protein product: CASSIEGTGRDD. Given in full, the CDR3 is CASSIEGTGRDDYTF.

With respect to this clone: The read ends 3 residues shy of where the CDR3 ends; the end is completed using the germline J gene. The rearrangement joins TRBV2 to TRBJ2-1; D not certain. This CDR3 region has 12 residues. From germline, CDR1 is SNHLY and CDR2 FYNNEI. V gave up 4 bases and J gave up 4 bases, with 5 bases separating them. The DNA read from the CDR3 is TGTGCCAGCAGTGGGGCTTACAATGAG. It is translated as CASSGAYNE. The CDR3 as a whole reads CASSGAYNEQFF.

As regards this clone: The read terminates 3 residues ahead of where the CDR3 ends, so the germline J gene completes it. This rearrangement joins TRBV6-1 to TRBJ2-3; 10 nucleotides match TRBD1. The CDR3 runs to 16 residues. Germline loops: CDR1 MNHNS, CDR2 SASEGT. The CDR3 bases that were read are TGTGCCAGCAGTGGGGACCGGGACAGGGGACGGGGGCCG. It yields the protein CASSGDRDRGRGP. The whole CDR3 protein is CASSGDRDRGRGPQYF.

Concerning this clone itself: The read terminates 3 residues ahead of where the CDR3 ends, so the germline J gene completes it. The chain recombines TRBV29-1 with TRBJ2-7; no clear D. The germline V gene has CDR1 SQVTM and CDR2 ANQGSEA. V was shortened by 0 bases and J by 3 bases, with 6 bases between the two germline ends. The CDR3 loop spans 12 amino acids. CDR3 bases read: TGCAGCGTTGAAGATCCCAGCTACGAG. This gives the protein CSVEDPSYE. In full, the CDR3 is CSVEDPSYEQYF.

With respect to this clone: The read gets to within 3 residues of the CDR3 end, and the germline J gene fills in the rest. The V call is TRBV7-9, the J call TRBJ1-2, with D perhaps TRBD1 (5 bases). The CDR3 loop spans 15 amino acids. Germline V gene sequence: CDR1 SEHNR, CDR2 FQNEAQ (reference sequence). The CDR3 region is CASRTSGGYNNDYTF. The CDR3 DNA, read in part, is TGTGCCAGTAGGACTAGCGGGGGGTACAACAATGAC. Variable domain in full (rest from reference TRBV7-9 and TRBJ1-2): DTGVSQNPRHKITKRGQNVTFRCDPISEHNRLYWYRQTLGQGPEFLTYFQNEAQLEKSRLLSDRFSAERPKGSFSTLEIQRTEQGDSAMYLCASRTSGGYNNDYTFGSGTRLTVV.

As concerns this clone: The read finishes 3 residues shy of the CDR3 end, and the germline J gene is used to complete it. This chain links TRBV19 with TRBJ1-6; D might be TRBD1 (5 bases). The germline gives CDR1 LNHDA, CDR2 SQIVND (reference sequence). V gave up 4 bases and J gave up 10 bases, with 17 bases separating them. CDR3 length: 15 residues. The sequenced part of the CDR3 DNA is TGTGCCAGTAGTACCCCCAGGGAGGGGAGGTCACCC. Protein sequence: CASSTPREGRSP. The complete CDR3 protein is CASSTPREGRSPLHF.

Turning to this clone: Additional DNA sequences in this sample encode the identical CDR3. The CDR3 is CASSEALGTIYEQYF. The sequenced CDR3 bases are TGTGCCAGCAGTGAGGCGCTTGGGACAATCTACGAG. The chain is built from TRBV6-1 and TRBJ2-7, with D possibly being TRBD1 (6 bases). The read terminates 3 residues ahead of where the CDR3 ends, so the germline J gene completes it. Germline assignment: CDR1 MNHNS and CDR2 SASEGT. The CDR3 is 15 amino acids. Trimming removed 3 bases from V and 3 bases from J, with 15 bases in between.

In regard to this clone: The read is 3 residues too short to cover the CDR3 end, so that end is filled in from the germline J gene. Other DNA sequences from this sample encode an identical CDR3 as well. J is TRBJ2-1 and V is TRBV7-9; the match to TRBD1 covers 9 bases. This CDR3 region has 14 residues. J lost 6 bases, V lost 6 bases, and 6 bases had no gene match. Germline CDR1 and CDR2: SEHNR and FQNEAQ (reference sequence). CDR3 bases read: TGTGCCAGCAGTTTGGGACAGGGTGGCAATGAG. Protein sequence: CASSLGQGGNE. The CDR3, in full, reads CASSLGQGGNEQFF.